The rows below give T cell receptor beta chains drawn from one sample of a study of T cell changes during pregnancy in multiple sclerosis. Assay used: immunoSEQ multiplex PCR; TCRdb lists only in-frame clones, some missing. The data hold 30,000 to 40,000 clones, with approximately 89% observed a single time. The specimen comprised CD8+ T cells from peripheral blood mononuclear cells, sampled in the first trimester of pregnancy. The receptors derive from a female donor with multiple sclerosis, enrolled in a pregnancy study. Both conserved end residues are part of each CDR3. A D gene is named only where the DNA matches it firmly. The size field is filled for only some rows; it gives once, few, many or a size class.

V gene	J gene	D gene	clone size	CDR3 protein	CDR3 DNA
TRBV5-4	TRBJ1-1	.	.	CASSLGRNTEAFF	TGTGCCAGCAGCTTGGGCAGGAACACTGAAGCTTTCTTT
TRBV27	TRBJ2-5	TRBD2	.	CASSLSPDLAGGPETQYF	TGTGCCAGCAGTTTATCCCCCGACCTAGCGGGAGGGCCGGAGACCCAGTACTTC
TRBV5-1	TRBJ2-1	TRBD2	.	CASSFYIAGSYNEQFF	TGCGCCAGCAGCTTCTACATAGCGGGGTCCTACAATGAGCAGTTCTTC
TRBV5-5	TRBJ1-5	.	.	CASSLALRERNQPQHF	TGTGCCAGCAGCTTGGCATTAAGGGAGAGGAATCAGCCCCAGCATTTT
TRBV11-2	TRBJ2-7	TRBD1	.	CASSSFTGASYEQYF	TGTGCCAGCAGCTCGTTCACAGGGGCCTCCTACGAGCAGTACTTC
TRBV4-1	TRBJ2-7	.	.	CASSQSGTPSSYEQYF	TGCGCCAGCAGCCAGTCCGGGACACCCAGCTCCTACGAGCAGTACTTC
TRBV19	TRBJ2-1	TRBD1	.	CASNSQGAPYNEQFF	TGTGCCAGTAATTCACAGGGGGCCCCCTACAATGAGCAGTTCTTC
TRBV19	TRBJ2-1	TRBD2	.	CASSIVFPAGGLDEQFF	TGTGCCAGTAGTATAGTTTTCCCAGCGGGAGGTCTTGATGAGCAGTTCTTC
TRBV21-1	TRBJ1-5	.	.	CASSNIRGWQPQHF	TGTGCCAGCAGCAATATAAGGGGCTGGCAGCCCCAGCATTTT
TRBV28	TRBJ2-7	.	.	CASSLLSETYEQYF	TGTGCCAGCAGTTTATTGAGCGAGACCTACGAGCAGTACTTC
TRBV6-5	TRBJ1-2	TRBD1	.	CASSYSSQGVNGYTF	TGTGCCAGCAGTTACTCGTCACAGGGGGTAAATGGCTACACCTTC
TRBV30	TRBJ2-7	.	.	CAWSQRQTFYEQYF	TGTGCCTGGAGTCAGAGACAGACCTTCTACGAGCAGTACTTC
TRBV28	TRBJ2-7	.	.	CASSPGYEQYF	TGTGCCAGCAGTCCAGGGTACGAGCAGTACTTC
TRBV10-2	TRBJ2-7	TRBD2	.	CASSVAGGPHEQYF	TGCGCCAGCAGTGTAGCGGGAGGGCCCCACGAGCAGTACTTC
TRBV9	TRBJ1-2	.	.	CASSVSPQGFFGYTF	TGTGCCAGCAGCGTAAGCCCCCAGGGTTTTTTCGGCTACACCTTC
TRBV6-5	TRBJ1-1	TRBD1	.	CASSQGTGGTEAFF	TGTGCCAGCAGTCAAGGGACAGGCGGCACTGAAGCTTTCTTT
TRBV4-2	TRBJ2-1	TRBD1	.	CASSQQGEGGYNEQFF	TGTGCCAGCAGCCAACAGGGGGAAGGGGGCTACAATGAGCAGTTCTTC
TRBV19	TRBJ1-5	TRBD1	.	CASSRGKGSNQPQHF	TGTGCCAGTAGCAGGGGGAAAGGTAGCAATCAGCCCCAGCATTTT
TRBV7-2	TRBJ1-4	TRBD1	few	CASSAGTANEKLFF	TGTGCCAGCAGCGCCGGGACAGCTAATGAAAAACTGTTTTTT
TRBV4-3	TRBJ2-3	.	once	CASSQGGVPGGDTQYF	TGCGCCAGCAGCCAAGGGGGGGTCCCTGGGGGAGATACGCAGTATTTT
TRBV2	TRBJ2-7	TRBD2	.	CASSALAGAYSYEQYF	TGTGCCAGCAGTGCGCTAGCGGGAGCCTACTCTTACGAGCAGTACTTC
TRBV6-4	TRBJ2-1	.	.	CASSVSSLIPYNEQFF	TGTGCCAGCAGTGTTTCTTCCCTTATCCCCTACAATGAGCAGTTCTTC
TRBV28	TRBJ2-5	TRBD1	once	CASSSYRDRDQETQYF	TGTGCCAGCAGCAGCTACCGGGACAGAGATCAAGAGACCCAGTACTTC
TRBV27	TRBJ2-7	.	.	CASSLAGSGYEQYF	TGTGCCAGCAGTTTAGCGGGCTCAGGCTACGAGCAGTACTTC
TRBV9	TRBJ2-3	TRBD2	.	CASSVLAGEVFGDTQYF	TGTGCCAGCAGCGTATTAGCGGGAGAGGTGTTTGGAGATACGCAGTATTTT
TRBV11-2	TRBJ2-7	.	.	CASSFPATVHEQYF	TGTGCCAGCAGCTTCCCGGCGACAGTGCACGAGCAGTACTTC
TRBV9	TRBJ1-2	TRBD1	.	CASSVAPGQGYGYTF	TGTGCCAGCAGCGTGGCGCCGGGACAGGGGTACGGCTACACCTTC
TRBV12-2	TRBJ1-2	.	.	CASRLGQGGYTF	TGTGCAAGTCGCCTAGGACAGGGCGGCTACACCTTC
TRBV27	TRBJ2-3	TRBD2	.	CASSLSGGSITDTQYF	TGTGCCAGCAGTTTATCGGGCGGGAGCATCACAGATACGCAGTATTTT
TRBV13	TRBJ2-3	.	.	CASRRDFSGTDTQYF	TGTGCCAGCAGAAGGGACTTTTCTGGCACAGATACGCAGTATTTT
TRBV28	TRBJ2-7	TRBD2	.	CASSLGLDIYEQYF	TGTGCCAGCAGTTTAGGACTAGATATCTACGAGCAGTACTTC
TRBV27	TRBJ2-1	.	once	CASIERGNSYNEQFF	TGTGCCAGCATCGAAAGGGGGAACTCCTACAATGAGCAGTTCTTC
TRBV28	TRBJ1-2	.	.	CASSFLEGYTF	TGTGCCAGCAGCTTCCTAGAGGGCTACACCTTC
TRBV5-6	TRBJ2-2	.	.	CASSSRGGVTGELFF	TGTGCCAGCAGCTCCCGCGGAGGGGTGACCGGGGAGCTGTTTTTT
TRBV6-6	TRBJ2-7	.	.	CASSQWGPYEQYF	TGTGCCAGCAGTCAATGGGGGCCCTACGAGCAGTACTTC
TRBV14	TRBJ2-7	.	.	CASSQVASERSYEQYF	TGTGCCAGCAGCCAAGTGGCTAGCGAACGCTCCTACGAGCAGTACTTC
TRBV5-1	TRBJ1-1	TRBD1	once	CASSPGTGNTEAFF	TGCGCCAGCAGCCCCGGGACAGGGAACACTGAAGCTTTCTTT